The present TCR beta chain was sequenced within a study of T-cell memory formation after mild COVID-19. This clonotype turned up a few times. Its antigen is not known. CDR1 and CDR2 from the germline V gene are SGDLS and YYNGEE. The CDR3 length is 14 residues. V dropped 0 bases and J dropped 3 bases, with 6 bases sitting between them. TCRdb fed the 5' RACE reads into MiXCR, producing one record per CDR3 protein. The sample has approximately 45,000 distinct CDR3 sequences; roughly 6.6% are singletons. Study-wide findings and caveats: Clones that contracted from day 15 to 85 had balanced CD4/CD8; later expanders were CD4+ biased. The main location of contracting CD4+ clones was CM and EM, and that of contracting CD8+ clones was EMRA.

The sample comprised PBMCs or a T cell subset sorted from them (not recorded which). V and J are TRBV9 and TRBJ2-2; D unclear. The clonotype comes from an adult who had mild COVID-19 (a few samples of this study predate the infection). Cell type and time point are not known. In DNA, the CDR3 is TGTGCCAGCAGCGTAGCTGGGGACACCGGGGAGCTGTTTTTT. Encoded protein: CASSVAGDTGELFF.